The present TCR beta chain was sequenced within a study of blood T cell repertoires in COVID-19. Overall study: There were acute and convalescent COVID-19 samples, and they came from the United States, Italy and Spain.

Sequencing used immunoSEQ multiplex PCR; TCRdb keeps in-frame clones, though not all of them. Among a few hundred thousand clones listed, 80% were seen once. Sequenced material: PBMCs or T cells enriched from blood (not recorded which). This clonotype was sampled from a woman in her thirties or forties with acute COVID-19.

The CDR3 nucleotides read TGTGCCAGCAGCTCGGGACAGATCTACGAGCAGTACTTC. It specifies CASSSGQIYEQYF. The rearrangement uses TRBV7-2 and TRBJ2-7; 7 positions match TRBD1. This CDR3 region has 13 residues. Trimming took 4 bases from V and 3 from J; bases not matched to a gene: 3. The V gene's germline CDR1 is SGHTA and CDR2 FQGNSA.